These T cell receptor beta chains were read from a single sample in a study of shared clonotypes between healthy human individuals. The protocol was immunoSEQ multiplex PCR, while the TCRdb copy is restricted to in-frame clones and leaves out a portion. Counted here are 450,000 to 600,000 clones, approximately 79% occurring once; the ten biggest clones make up 10% to 15%. The material sequenced was PBMCs. The receptor set was obtained from a woman in her thirties or forties in good health. Some clones in this sample may be carry-over from other donors' samples. Each CDR3 is given with its conserved first and last residue. Each record gives: D gene, J gene, V gene, clone size, CDR3 protein, CDR3 DNA. The D gene is left open where the match is weak. Expanded clones are given a class, and other clones once, few, many or no size at all.

d_gene: .
j_gene: TRBJ1-2
v_gene: TRBV28
abundance: once
CDR3aa: CASSFRDPGRGYTF
CDR3nt: TGTGCCAGCAGTTTCCGAGACCCAGGCCGAGGCTACACCTTC

d_gene: TRBD1
j_gene: TRBJ2-7
v_gene: TRBV11-2
abundance: .
CDR3aa: CASSSRSGQVSYEQYF
CDR3nt: TGTGCCAGCAGCTCACGTTCGGGACAGGTCTCCTACGAGCAGTACTTC

d_gene: .
j_gene: TRBJ2-2
v_gene: TRBV5-1
abundance: .
CDR3aa: CASSLDVNTGELFF
CDR3nt: TGCGCCAGCAGCTTGGATGTCAACACCGGGGAGCTGTTTTTT

d_gene: TRBD2
j_gene: TRBJ2-7
v_gene: TRBV7-2
abundance: .
CDR3aa: CASSLGTSGSYEQYF
CDR3nt: TGTGCCAGCAGCTTGGGGACTAGCGGTTCCTACGAGCAGTACTTC

d_gene: .
j_gene: TRBJ2-2
v_gene: TRBV7-2
abundance: .
CDR3aa: CASSFRLVVYAGELFF
CDR3nt: TGTGCCAGCAGCTTCCGACTAGTTGTTTATGCCGGGGAGCTGTTTTTT

d_gene: TRBD2
j_gene: TRBJ2-7
v_gene: TRBV5-1
abundance: .
CDR3aa: CASSPRRGSYEQYF
CDR3nt: TGCGCCAGCAGCCCCCGGCGGGGGAGCTACGAGCAGTACTTC

d_gene: TRBD2
j_gene: TRBJ2-3
v_gene: TRBV18
abundance: .
CDR3aa: CASSPGLGGTDTQYF
CDR3nt: TGTGCCAGCTCACCGGGACTAGGCGGCACAGATACGCAGTATTTT

d_gene: .
j_gene: TRBJ2-3
v_gene: TRBV7-2
abundance: .
CDR3aa: CASSTPPGELTQYF
CDR3nt: TGTGCCAGCAGCACCCCCCCAGGGGAGTTAACGCAGTATTTT

d_gene: .
j_gene: TRBJ1-5
v_gene: TRBV5-5
abundance: .
CDR3aa: CASSLGHSNQPQHF
CDR3nt: TGTGCCAGCAGCTTGGGGCACAGTAATCAGCCCCAGCATTTT

d_gene: .
j_gene: TRBJ2-5
v_gene: TRBV6-1
abundance: .
CDR3aa: CASSPGAQETQYF
CDR3nt: TGTGCCAGCAGTCCAGGGGCCCAAGAGACCCAGTACTTC

d_gene: .
j_gene: TRBJ1-5
v_gene: TRBV19
abundance: .
CDR3aa: CASSIARSNQPQHF
CDR3nt: TGTGCCAGTAGTATAGCGAGGAGCAATCAGCCCCAGCATTTT

d_gene: .
j_gene: TRBJ1-1
v_gene: TRBV21-1
abundance: .
CDR3aa: CASSKRRDGRDTEAFF
CDR3nt: TGTGCCAGCAGCAAAAGAAGGGACGGGAGGGACACTGAAGCTTTCTTT

d_gene: .
j_gene: TRBJ2-2
v_gene: TRBV9
abundance: few
CDR3aa: CASSLRSTGELFF
CDR3nt: TGTGCCAGCAGCCTTCGGAGCACCGGGGAGCTGTTTTTT

d_gene: .
j_gene: TRBJ1-2
v_gene: TRBV7-9
abundance: .
CDR3aa: CASSLGGGYTF
CDR3nt: TGTGCCAGCAGCTTGGGTGGTGGCTACACCTTC

d_gene: .
j_gene: TRBJ2-5
v_gene: TRBV28
abundance: once
CDR3aa: CASSPLVGETQYF
CDR3nt: TGTGCCAGCAGTCCCTTGGTTGGAGAGACCCAGTACTTC

d_gene: TRBD1
j_gene: TRBJ2-3
v_gene: TRBV6-1
abundance: .
CDR3aa: CASSGQGEAVGTQYF
CDR3nt: TGTGCCAGCAGTGGACAGGGTGAGGCGGTCGGTACGCAGTATTTT

d_gene: TRBD1
j_gene: TRBJ2-7
v_gene: TRBV5-5
abundance: few
CDR3aa: CASSTLPGTGYEQYF
CDR3nt: TGTGCCAGCAGCACCCTCCCGGGGACAGGCTACGAGCAGTACTTC

d_gene: .
j_gene: TRBJ2-3
v_gene: TRBV5-1
abundance: .
CDR3aa: CASSLDGGADTQYF
CDR3nt: TGCGCCAGCAGCTTGGATGGAGGGGCGGATACGCAGTATTTT

d_gene: TRBD2
j_gene: TRBJ2-2
v_gene: TRBV10-3
abundance: .
CDR3aa: CAISEGTSGTGELFF
CDR3nt: TGTGCCATCAGTGAAGGGACTAGCGGGACCGGGGAGCTGTTTTTT

d_gene: TRBD2
j_gene: TRBJ2-5
v_gene: TRBV28
abundance: .
CDR3aa: CASGPGPGRAGETQYF
CDR3nt: TGTGCCAGCGGGCCAGGTCCGGGACGAGCGGGGGAGACCCAGTACTTC

d_gene: .
j_gene: TRBJ1-2
v_gene: TRBV19
abundance: .
CDR3aa: CASSMVSLSRIGYTF
CDR3nt: TGTGCCAGTAGTATGGTATCCCTGAGCAGGATTGGCTACACCTTC

d_gene: .
j_gene: TRBJ1-5
v_gene: TRBV13
abundance: .
CDR3aa: CASSSGSHQPQHF
CDR3nt: TGTGCCAGCAGCTCGGGGAGCCATCAGCCCCAGCATTTT

d_gene: .
j_gene: TRBJ1-5
v_gene: TRBV19
abundance: .
CDR3aa: CASSINGNQPQHF
CDR3nt: TGTGCCAGTAGTATCAACGGGAATCAGCCCCAGCATTTT

d_gene: .
j_gene: TRBJ2-5
v_gene: TRBV5-4
abundance: .
CDR3aa: CASRVEGSETQYF
CDR3nt: TGTGCCAGCCGGGTGGAGGGTTCAGAGACCCAGTACTTC

d_gene: TRBD2
j_gene: TRBJ2-1
v_gene: TRBV4-1
abundance: .
CDR3aa: CASSQSWKAGGFYNEQFF
CDR3nt: TGCGCCAGCAGCCAATCCTGGAAAGCGGGAGGGTTTTACAATGAGCAGTTCTTC

d_gene: TRBD2
j_gene: TRBJ2-1
v_gene: TRBV9
abundance: few
CDR3aa: CASSVLGLAQYNEQFF
CDR3nt: TGTGCCAGCAGCGTTTTGGGACTAGCCCAATACAATGAGCAGTTCTTC

d_gene: .
j_gene: TRBJ2-7
v_gene: TRBV29-1
abundance: .
CDR3aa: CSVLLVGEQYF
CDR3nt: TGCAGCGTTCTACTAGTCGGTGAGCAGTACTTC

d_gene: .
j_gene: TRBJ2-7
v_gene: TRBV5-6
abundance: .
CDR3aa: CASSLWSSSAYEQYF
CDR3nt: TGTGCCAGCAGCTTGTGGTCTAGCTCCGCCTACGAGCAGTACTTC

d_gene: TRBD1
j_gene: TRBJ2-5
v_gene: TRBV30
abundance: few
CDR3aa: CAWSVLGQGRPETQYF
CDR3nt: TGTGCCTGGAGTGTACTGGGACAGGGGAGGCCAGAGACCCAGTACTTC

d_gene: .
j_gene: TRBJ1-4
v_gene: TRBV7-9
abundance: few
CDR3aa: CASSWDGVSNEKLFF
CDR3nt: TGTGCCAGCAGCTGGGATGGGGTCAGTAATGAAAAACTGTTTTTT

d_gene: .
j_gene: TRBJ2-7
v_gene: TRBV19
abundance: .
CDR3aa: CASAGRGTYEQYF
CDR3nt: TGTGCCAGCGCGGGACGAGGGACCTACGAGCAGTACTTC

d_gene: TRBD1
j_gene: TRBJ1-1
v_gene: TRBV6-5
abundance: .
CDR3aa: CASSYKDRDRTEAFF
CDR3nt: TGTGCCAGCAGTTACAAGGACAGGGATCGAACTGAAGCTTTCTTT

d_gene: .
j_gene: TRBJ1-1
v_gene: TRBV25-1
abundance: .
CDR3aa: CASSEEMVNSEAFF
CDR3nt: TGTGCCAGCAGTGAAGAAATGGTGAACTCTGAAGCTTTCTTT